This T cell receptor beta chain is drawn from a study of CXCR3-negative and CXCR3-positive naive CD8 T cells (dated by TCRdb to the late 2010s). Turning to the overall study: In total, 120 million to 150 million TRB reads were obtained, which works out to roughly 1.5 +/- 0.3 million reads per library. Diversity and physicochemical repertoire analyses were performed on some 10 donors pooled from two independent experiments. For the TRBV-TRBJ cluster analysis, the naive subsets came from a handful of donors, while the memory cells came from 3 donors.

Findings and caveats that apply to the study as a whole: Surface CD5, linked to self-reactivity in mice, was comparable between naive subsets; TCR interaction strength was therefore also inferred from TRB CDR3 physicochemical properties. Both naive subsets had comparably high repertoire diversity, while memory CD8+ T cells had much lower repertoire diversity. Compared with CXCR3-negative naive cells, CXCR3-positive naive cells had TRB CDR3s with higher hydrophobicity (lower Kidera factor 4), lower energy, and higher strength and volume indices. Naive CXCR3-negative and CXCR3-positive cells from the same donor showed similar TRBV-TRBJ usage, whereas memory cells showed distinct patterns. Freshly isolated PBMCs were used for most assays because CXCR3 expression partially decreased after cryopreservation.

The cysteine opens and the phenylalanine closes a CDR3 of 16 amino acids. There is no recorded DNA. Looking up the germline V gene yields CDR1 LGHNA and CDR2 YNFKEQ. Sequencing took place on a NextSeq 550. The Human TCR Profiling Kit (MiLaboratory) was used to make UMI-labeled 5' RACE TRB cDNA libraries. The full amount of extracted RNA was used for cDNA synthesis, and the full amount of resulting cDNA was used for PCR amplification. Libraries were prepared in parallel with an identical number of PCR cycles. Per the source publication's procedure: MIGEC and MiXCR extracted about 50,000 +/- 9,200 unique UMI-labeled TRB cDNA molecules per library, requiring at least two reads per UMI. On average, each library contained approximately 40,000 +/- 10,000 functional in-frame TRB CDR3 nucleotide clonotypes without stop codons. After each sample was downsampled to 5000 UMI-labeled TRB molecules, VDJtools was used to calculate diversity metrics such as normalized Shannon-Wiener and Chao1. Clonotype-size-weighted physicochemical properties of the central five CDR3 residues (interaction energy, strength, volume and Kidera factor 4) were computed in VDJtools. TCRdb reprocessed the reads, reporting each CDR3 protein sequence once and no DNA. V and J calls and clone size were set by TCRdb, not the authors. The sample's table lists a count of some 150,000 distinct CDR3 sequences. Jointly, the top ten make up 0.25% to 0.3% of the sample.

Each CD8+ T cell subset was flow-sorted in triplicate, and 250,000 to 300,000 cells per subset were placed directly into RLT lysis buffer. To exclude memory contaminants, naive CD8+ T cells were stringently defined as CD45RO-CCR7+CD27+CD95-. Peripheral blood mononuclear cells were isolated from buffy coats by standard density gradient centrifugation. Naive CXCR3-negative and CXCR3-positive CD8+ T cells were flow-sorted on a FACSAria III. Total RNA was extracted from sorted cells with an RNeasy Mini Kit. A word on this clonotype: The target of this receptor is not known.

The specimen was naive CXCR3+ CD8+ T cells from blood. Taken with the paper, the label for cell subset or site translates to: CD45RO-CCR7+CD27+CD95- naive CD8+ T cells expressing CXCR3 (TNR3+). The sequence links TRBV4-2 to TRBJ1-1; no DNA is available, so the TRBD1 call from TCRdb remains unchecked. The receptor was derived from a human donor in good health. Some clones in this sample may be carry-over from other donors' samples. CDR3 reads: CASSQDGQGGNTEAFF.